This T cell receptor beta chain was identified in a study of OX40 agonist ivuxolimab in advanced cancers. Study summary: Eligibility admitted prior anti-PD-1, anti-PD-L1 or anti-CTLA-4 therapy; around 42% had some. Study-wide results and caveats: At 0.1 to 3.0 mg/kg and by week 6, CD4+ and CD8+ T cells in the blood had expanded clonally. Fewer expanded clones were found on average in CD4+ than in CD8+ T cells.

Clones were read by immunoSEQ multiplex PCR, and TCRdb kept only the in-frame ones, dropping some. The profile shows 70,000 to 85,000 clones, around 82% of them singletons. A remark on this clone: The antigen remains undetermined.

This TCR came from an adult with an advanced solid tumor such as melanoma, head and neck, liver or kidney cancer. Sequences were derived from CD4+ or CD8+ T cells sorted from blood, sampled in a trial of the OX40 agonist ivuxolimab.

CDR3 in DNA: TGTGCCAGCAGCCCCCGCGCCACCAACTATGGCTACACCTTC. Encoded protein: CASSPRATNYGYTF. V and J are TRBV7-2 and TRBJ1-2; D remains unclear. CDR3 size: 14 residues. The germline V gene has CDR1 SGHTA and CDR2 FQGNSA. Trimming took 5 bases from V and 2 from J, leaving 12 bases between them.